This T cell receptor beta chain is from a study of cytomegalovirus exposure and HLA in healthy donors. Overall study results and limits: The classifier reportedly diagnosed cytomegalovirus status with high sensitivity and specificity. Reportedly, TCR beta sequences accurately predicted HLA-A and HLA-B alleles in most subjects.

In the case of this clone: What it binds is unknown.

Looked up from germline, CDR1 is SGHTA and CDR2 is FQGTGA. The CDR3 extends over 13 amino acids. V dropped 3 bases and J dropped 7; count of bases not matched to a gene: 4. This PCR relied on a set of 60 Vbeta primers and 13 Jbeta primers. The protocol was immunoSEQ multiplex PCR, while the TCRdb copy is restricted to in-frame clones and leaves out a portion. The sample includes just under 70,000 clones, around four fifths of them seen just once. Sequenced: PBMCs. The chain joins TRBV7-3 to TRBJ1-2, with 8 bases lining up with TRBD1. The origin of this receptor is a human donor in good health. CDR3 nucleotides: TGTGCCAGCAGCTTGGACAGGGCGGGTGGCTACACCTTC. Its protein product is CASSLDRAGGYTF.